The present T cell receptor beta chain was sequenced within a study of blood T cell repertoires in COVID-19. Study context: Spain, Italy and the United States supplied samples that represented acute and convalescent COVID-19. In each case, the material was cDNA or gDNA derived from T cells, B-cell-depleted T cells, or PBMCs.

Study processing details: It was from reference gene primer amplification that nucleated cell counts were estimated. Repertoires were generated with immunoSEQ multiplex PCR, while TCRdb's copy carries only in-frame clones and drops some. V, J and clone size were drawn from that table, and D and trimming were deduced from the DNA. The table has roughly 250,000 clones, just under 90% seen once. Specimen: peripheral blood. The receptor was derived from a woman aged 40 to 49 with acute or convalescent COVID-19.

CDR3 coding DNA: TGTGCCAGCAGCCATTTCGACAAGTCCCAAGAGACCCAGTACTTC. Its translation: CASSHFDKSQETQYF. The chain is built from TRBV2 and TRBJ2-5; unclear D gene. This CDR3 contains 15 residues. V was clipped by 6 bases and J by 1 base, with 15 bases between them. Germline loops: CDR1 SNHLY, CDR2 FYNNEI.